This T cell receptor (beta chain) was recovered during a study of blood T cell repertoires in COVID-19. Profiled with immunoSEQ multiplex PCR; TCRdb holds only in-frame clones, not every one. The sample has some 260,000 clones, over 75% seen once. Source material: peripheral blood. This TCR was sampled from a woman in her 40s who had recovered from COVID-19.

CDR3 region: CASSFGLAGNTDTQYF. In DNA, the CDR3 is TGTGCCAGCAGCTTTGGCCTAGCGGGGAACACAGATACGCAGTATTTT. The V call is TRBV11-3, the J call TRBJ2-3; 9 bases are a match to TRBD2. This CDR3 comprises 16 residues. Germline CDR1 SGHNT, CDR2 YENEEA. J was trimmed by 2 bases and V by 3 bases; bases with no gene match: 6.